The clone carrying this TCR beta chain has a count of ten or more. Its antigen remains unknown. The authors incorporated unique molecular identifiers into the TCR beta cDNA libraries. Via MiXCR, TCRdb re-called the PCR reads, giving one row per CDR3 protein. The sample yields about 620,000 distinct CDR3 sequences, around 40% seen once. These data belong to a study of post-analysis software for immune sequencing data. The study, taken as a whole, reports: Comparison of patients with controls showed five or six TRBV segments more frequent in patients, TRBV5-6, TRBV5-1 and TRBV20-1 among them.

V shed 2 bases, J shed 4 bases, and the junction held 4 bases outside the gene matches. Germline CDR1 reads MDHEN; CDR2 reads SYDVKM. This CDR3 is built from 16 residues. The chain joins TRBV28 to TRBJ2-1; 11 bases map to TRBD2. Sequenced material: blood. The TCR sequence derives from a girl aged 5-17 years with multiple sclerosis. CDR3 in amino acids: CASSLLAGGPYNEQFF. CDR3 coding DNA: TGTGCCAGCAGTTTACTAGCGGGAGGTCCATACAATGAGCAGTTCTTC.